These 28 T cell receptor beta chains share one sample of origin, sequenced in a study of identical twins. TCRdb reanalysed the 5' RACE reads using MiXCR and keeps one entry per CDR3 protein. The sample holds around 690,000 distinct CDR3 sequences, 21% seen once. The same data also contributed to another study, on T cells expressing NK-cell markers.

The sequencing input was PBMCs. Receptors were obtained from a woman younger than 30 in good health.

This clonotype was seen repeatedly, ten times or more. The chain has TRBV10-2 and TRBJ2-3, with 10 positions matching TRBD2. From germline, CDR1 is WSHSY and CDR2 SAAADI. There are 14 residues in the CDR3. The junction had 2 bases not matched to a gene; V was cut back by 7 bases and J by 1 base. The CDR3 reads CASMSGRGTDTQYF. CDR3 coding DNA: TGCGCCAGCATGAGCGGGAGGGGCACAGATACGCAGTATTTT.

CDR3: CASSLKSNLEQYF. The CDR3 DNA is TGCGCCAGCAGCTTGAAAAGTAACCTCGAGCAGTACTTC. The V call is TRBV5-1, the J call TRBJ2-7, with D unclear. Germline V gene sequence: CDR1 SGHRS, CDR2 YFSETQ. The CDR3 spans 13 residues. V lost 1 base, J lost 6 bases, and 11 bases lay in between. The full variable domain, completed using reference TRBV5-1 and TRBJ2-7, is KAGVTQTPRYLIKTRGQQVTLSCSPISGHRSVSWYQQTPGQGLQFLFEYFSETQRNKGNFPGRFSGRQFSNSRSEMNVSTLELGDSALYLCASSLKSNLEQYFGPGTRLTVT.

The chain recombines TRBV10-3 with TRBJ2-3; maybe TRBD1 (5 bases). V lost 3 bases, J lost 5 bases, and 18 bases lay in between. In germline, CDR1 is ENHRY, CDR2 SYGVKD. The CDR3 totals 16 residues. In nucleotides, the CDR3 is TGTGCCATCAGTGACCATTTCCCTGGGGCGGAAGATACGCAGTATTTT. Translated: CAISDHFPGAEDTQYF.

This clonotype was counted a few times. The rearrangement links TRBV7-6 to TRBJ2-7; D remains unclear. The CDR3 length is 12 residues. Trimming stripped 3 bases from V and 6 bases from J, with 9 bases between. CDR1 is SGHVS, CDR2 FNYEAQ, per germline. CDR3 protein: CASSFNMGEQYF. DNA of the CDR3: TGTGCCAGCAGCTTTAACATGGGCGAGCAGTACTTC.

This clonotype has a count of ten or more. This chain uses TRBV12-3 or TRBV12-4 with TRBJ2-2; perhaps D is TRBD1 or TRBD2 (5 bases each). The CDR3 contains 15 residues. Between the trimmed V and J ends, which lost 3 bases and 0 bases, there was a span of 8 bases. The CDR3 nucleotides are TGTGCCAGCAGTTTTGGGGGTTCGAACACCGGGGAGCTGTTTTTT. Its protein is CASSFGGSNTGELFF.

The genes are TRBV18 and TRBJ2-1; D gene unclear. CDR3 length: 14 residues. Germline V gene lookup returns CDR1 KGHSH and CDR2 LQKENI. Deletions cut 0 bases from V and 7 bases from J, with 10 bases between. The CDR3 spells CASSPPPVGNEQFF. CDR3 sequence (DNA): TGTGCCAGCTCACCACCACCTGTTGGGAATGAGCAGTTCTTC.

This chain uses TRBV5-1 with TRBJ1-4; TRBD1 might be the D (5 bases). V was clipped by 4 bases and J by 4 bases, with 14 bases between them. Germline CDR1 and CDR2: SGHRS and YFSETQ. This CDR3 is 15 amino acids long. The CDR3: CASSRQWGGNEKLFF. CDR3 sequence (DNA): TGCGCCAGCAGCCGGCAGTGGGGGGGTAATGAAAAACTGTTTTTT.

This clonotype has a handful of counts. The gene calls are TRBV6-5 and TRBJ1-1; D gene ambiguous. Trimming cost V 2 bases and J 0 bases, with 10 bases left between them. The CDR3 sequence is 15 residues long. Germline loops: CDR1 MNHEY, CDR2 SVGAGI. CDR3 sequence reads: CASSYPSNVNTEAFF. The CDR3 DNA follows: TGTGCCAGCAGTTACCCTTCCAATGTGAACACTGAAGCTTTCTTT.

The DNA for the CDR3 is TGCAGTGCTGGGGGGGGTACTGAAGCTTTCTTT. Amino acids: CSAGGGTEAFF. V and J are TRBV20-1 and TRBJ1-1, with a tentative D call TRBD1 (5 bases). This CDR3 spans 11 amino acids. V was shortened by 5 bases and J by 5 bases, with 9 bases between the two germline ends. Germline values: CDR1 DFQATT, CDR2 SNEGSKA (reference sequence).

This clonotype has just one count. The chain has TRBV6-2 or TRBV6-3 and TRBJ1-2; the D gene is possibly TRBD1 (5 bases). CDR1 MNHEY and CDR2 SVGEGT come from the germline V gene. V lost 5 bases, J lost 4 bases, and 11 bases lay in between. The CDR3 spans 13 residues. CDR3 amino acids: CASSHQGIYGYTF. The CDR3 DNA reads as TGTGCCAGCAGTCACCAGGGAATCTATGGCTACACCTTC.

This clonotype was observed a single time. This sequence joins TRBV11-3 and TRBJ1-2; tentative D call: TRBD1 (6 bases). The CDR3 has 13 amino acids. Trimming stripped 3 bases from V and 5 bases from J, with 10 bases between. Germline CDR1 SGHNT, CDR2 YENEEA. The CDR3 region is CASSFGTPYGYTF. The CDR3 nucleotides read TGTGCCAGCAGCTTTGGGACACCGTATGGCTACACCTTC. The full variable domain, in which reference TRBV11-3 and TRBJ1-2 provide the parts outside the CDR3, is EAGVVQSPRYKIIEKKQPVAFWCNPISGHNTLYWYLQNLGQGPELLIRYENEEAVDDSQLPKDRFSAERLKGVDSTLKIQPAELGDSAVYLCASSFGTPYGYTFGSGTRLTVV.

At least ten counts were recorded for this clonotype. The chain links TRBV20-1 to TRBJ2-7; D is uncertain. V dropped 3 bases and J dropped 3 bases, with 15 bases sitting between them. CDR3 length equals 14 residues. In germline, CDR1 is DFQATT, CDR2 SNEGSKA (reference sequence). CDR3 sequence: CSASPLSFGYEQYF. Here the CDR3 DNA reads TGCAGTGCTAGCCCCCTAAGTTTCGGCTACGAGCAGTACTTC.

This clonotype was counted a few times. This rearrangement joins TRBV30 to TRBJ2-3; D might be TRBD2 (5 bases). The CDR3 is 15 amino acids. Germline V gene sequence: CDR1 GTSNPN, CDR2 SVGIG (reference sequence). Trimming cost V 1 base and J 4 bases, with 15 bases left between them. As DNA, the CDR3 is TGTGCCTGGAGTGACCTCGGGGTAGACTCAGATACGCAGTATTTT. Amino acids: CAWSDLGVDSDTQYF.

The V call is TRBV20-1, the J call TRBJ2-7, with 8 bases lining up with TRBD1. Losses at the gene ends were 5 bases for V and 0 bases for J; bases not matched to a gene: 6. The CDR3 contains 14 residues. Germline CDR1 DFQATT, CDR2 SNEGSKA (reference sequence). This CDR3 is CSALTGDSSYEQYF. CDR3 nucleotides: TGCAGTGCTTTGACAGGGGATAGCTCCTACGAGCAGTACTTC.

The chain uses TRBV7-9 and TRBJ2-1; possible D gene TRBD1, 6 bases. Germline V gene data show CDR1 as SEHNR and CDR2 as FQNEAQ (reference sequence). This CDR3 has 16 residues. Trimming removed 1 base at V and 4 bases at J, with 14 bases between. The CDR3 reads CASSLGVGHHYNEQFF. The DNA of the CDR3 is TGTGCCAGCAGCTTAGGGGTGGGACACCATTACAATGAGCAGTTCTTC.

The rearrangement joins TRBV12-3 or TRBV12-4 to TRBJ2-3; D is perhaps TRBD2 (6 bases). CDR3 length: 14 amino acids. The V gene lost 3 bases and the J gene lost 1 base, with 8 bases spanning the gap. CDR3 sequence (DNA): TGTGCCAGCAGTTTTTGGGGGGGCACAGATACGCAGTATTTT. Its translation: CASSFWGGTDTQYF.

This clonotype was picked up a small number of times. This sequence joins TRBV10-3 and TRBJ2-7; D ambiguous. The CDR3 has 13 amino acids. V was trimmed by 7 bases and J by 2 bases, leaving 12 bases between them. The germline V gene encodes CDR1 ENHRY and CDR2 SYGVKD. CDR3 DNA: TGTGCCATCACGGGCTCGGCCCCCTACGAGCAGTACTTC. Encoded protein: CAITGSAPYEQYF.

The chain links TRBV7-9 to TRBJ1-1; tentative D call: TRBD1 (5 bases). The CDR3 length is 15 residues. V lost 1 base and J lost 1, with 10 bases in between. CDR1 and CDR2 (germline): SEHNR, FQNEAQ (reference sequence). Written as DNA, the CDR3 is TGTGCCAGCAGCTTAGGCGGGGGAGCGAACACTGAAGCTTTCTTT. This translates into CASSLGGGANTEAFF.

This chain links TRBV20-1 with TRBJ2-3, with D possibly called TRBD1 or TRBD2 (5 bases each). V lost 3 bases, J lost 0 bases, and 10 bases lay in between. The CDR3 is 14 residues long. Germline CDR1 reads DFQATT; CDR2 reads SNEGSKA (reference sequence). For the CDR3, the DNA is TGCAGTGCTAGTGGGGGTACTAGCACAGATACGCAGTATTTT. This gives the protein CSASGGTSTDTQYF.

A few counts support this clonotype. The CDR3 sequence: CASRPKSVGNTQYF. The CDR3 DNA is TGTGCCAGCAGACCCAAGTCCGTGGGTAATACGCAGTATTTT. The gene calls are TRBV6-1 and TRBJ2-3; D gene ambiguous. The CDR3 runs 14 residues. Germline V gene data show CDR1 as MNHNS and CDR2 as SASEGT. Trimming removed 6 bases from V and 7 bases from J, with 17 bases in between.

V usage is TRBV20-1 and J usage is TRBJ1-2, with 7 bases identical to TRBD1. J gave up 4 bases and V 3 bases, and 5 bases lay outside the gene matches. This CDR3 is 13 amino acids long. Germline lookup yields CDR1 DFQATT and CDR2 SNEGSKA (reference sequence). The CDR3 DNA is TGCAGTGCTAGGCGAACAGGGGCCTATGGCTACACCTTC. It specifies CSARRTGAYGYTF.

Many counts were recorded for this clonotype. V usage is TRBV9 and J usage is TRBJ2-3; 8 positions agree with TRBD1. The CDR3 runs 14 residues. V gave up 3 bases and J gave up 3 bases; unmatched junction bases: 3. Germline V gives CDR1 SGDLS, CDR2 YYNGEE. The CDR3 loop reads CASSGDRGTDTQYF. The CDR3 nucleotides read TGTGCCAGCAGCGGTGACAGGGGTACAGATACGCAGTATTTT.

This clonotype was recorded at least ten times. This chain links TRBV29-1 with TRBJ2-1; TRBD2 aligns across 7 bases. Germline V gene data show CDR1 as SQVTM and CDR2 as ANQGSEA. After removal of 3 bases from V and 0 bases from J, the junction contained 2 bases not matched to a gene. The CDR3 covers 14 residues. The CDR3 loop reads CSVEGLSSYNEQFF. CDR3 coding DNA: TGCAGCGTTGAGGGACTATCCTCCTACAATGAGCAGTTCTTC.

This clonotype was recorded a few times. CDR3 DNA sequence: TGTGCCAGCAGCATATCCGGGACACCGAACACCGGGGAGCTGTTTTTT. It translates to CASSISGTPNTGELFF. V is TRBV7-9 and J is TRBJ2-2; tentative D call: TRBD1 (6 bases). This CDR3 has 16 residues. V dropped 5 bases and J dropped 0 bases, with 13 bases sitting between them. Per the germline V gene, CDR1 is SEHNR and CDR2 is FQNEAQ (reference sequence).

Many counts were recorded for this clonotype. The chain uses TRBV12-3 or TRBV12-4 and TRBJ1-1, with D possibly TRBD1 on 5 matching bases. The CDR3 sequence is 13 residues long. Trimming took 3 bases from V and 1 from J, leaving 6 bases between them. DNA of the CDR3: TGTGCCAGCAGTTTCGGGACGAACACTGAAGCTTTCTTT. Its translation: CASSFGTNTEAFF.

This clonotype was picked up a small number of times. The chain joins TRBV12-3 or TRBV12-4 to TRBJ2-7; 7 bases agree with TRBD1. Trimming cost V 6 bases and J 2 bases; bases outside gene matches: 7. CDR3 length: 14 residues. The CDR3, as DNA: TGTGCCAGCAGGCCATGGGACAGACCCTACGAGCAGTACTTC. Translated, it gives CASRPWDRPYEQYF.

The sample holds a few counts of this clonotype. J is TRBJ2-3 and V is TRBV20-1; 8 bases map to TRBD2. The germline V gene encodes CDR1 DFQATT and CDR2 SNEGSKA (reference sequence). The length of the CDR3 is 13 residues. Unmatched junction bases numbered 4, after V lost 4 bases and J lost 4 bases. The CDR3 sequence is CSATTGLADTQYF. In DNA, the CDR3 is TGCAGTGCTACGACGGGACTAGCAGATACGCAGTATTTT.

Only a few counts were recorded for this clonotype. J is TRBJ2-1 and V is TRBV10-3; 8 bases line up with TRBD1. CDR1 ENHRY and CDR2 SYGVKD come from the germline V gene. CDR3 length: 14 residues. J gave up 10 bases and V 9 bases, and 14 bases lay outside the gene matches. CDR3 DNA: TGTGCCATACACGACAGGGGCGGTTCAGGCGAGCAGTTCTTC. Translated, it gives CAIHDRGGSGEQFF.